This T cell receptor beta chain derives from a study of OX40 agonist ivuxolimab in advanced cancers. The germline gives CDR1 MNHEY, CDR2 SMNVEV (reference sequence). V shed 2 bases and J shed 7 bases, with 11 bases lying between them. There are 14 residues in the CDR3. TCRdb keeps only in-frame clones here, not all; method: immunoSEQ multiplex PCR. The table includes roughly 59,000 clones, nearly 90% detected once. The study's findings and limits: CD4+ and CD8+ T cells in blood underwent clonal expansion by week 6 at 0.1 to 3.0 mg/kg.

Worth noting for this clone: Its target is unknown.

The sample here was CD4+ or CD8+ T cells sorted from blood, taken in a trial of the OX40 agonist ivuxolimab. The source is an adult with an advanced solid tumor such as melanoma, head and neck, liver or kidney cancer. V usage is TRBV27 and J usage is TRBJ1-4; weak D call: TRBD1 (6 bases). Written as DNA, the CDR3 is TGTGCCAGCAGTTTAGCGGGGGGCCTTGAAAAACTGTTTTTT. This gives the protein CASSLAGGLEKLFF.